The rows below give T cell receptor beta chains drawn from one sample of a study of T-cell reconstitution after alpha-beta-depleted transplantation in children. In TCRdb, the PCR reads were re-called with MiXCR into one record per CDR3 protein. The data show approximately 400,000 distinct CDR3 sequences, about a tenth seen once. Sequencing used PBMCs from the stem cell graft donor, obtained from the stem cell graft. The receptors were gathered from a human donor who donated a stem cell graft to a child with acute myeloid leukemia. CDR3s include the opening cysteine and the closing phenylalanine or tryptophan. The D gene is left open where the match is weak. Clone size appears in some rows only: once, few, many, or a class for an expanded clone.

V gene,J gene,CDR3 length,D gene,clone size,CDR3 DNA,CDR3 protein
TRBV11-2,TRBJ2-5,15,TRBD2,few,TGTGCCAGCAGGTCGACTAGCGACGGACCAGAGACCCAGTACTTC,CASRSTSDGPETQYF
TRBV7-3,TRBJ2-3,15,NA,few,TGTGCCAGCAGCTTAACCACAGCGGCCACAGATACGCAGTATTTT,CASSLTTAATDTQYF
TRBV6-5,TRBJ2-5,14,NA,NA,TGTGCCAGCAGTTACGATACGGGACGAGAGACCCAGTACTTC,CASSYDTGRETQYF
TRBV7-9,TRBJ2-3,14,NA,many,TGTGCCAGCAGAAACCCCCCGGGCCCAGATACGCAGTATTTT,CASRNPPGPDTQYF
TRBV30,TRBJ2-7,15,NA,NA,TGTGCCTGGAGTCCAACCTTGGGGGGCCCCTACGAGCAGTACTTC,CAWSPTLGGPYEQYF
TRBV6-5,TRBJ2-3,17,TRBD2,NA,TGTGCCAGCAGTTTGTCACCGAGCGGGGGGGCCGGAGATACGCAGTATTTT,CASSLSPSGGAGDTQYF
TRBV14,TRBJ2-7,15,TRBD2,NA,TGTGCCAGCAGCACTCTAGCGGGAGACGCCTACGAGCAGTACTTC,CASSTLAGDAYEQYF
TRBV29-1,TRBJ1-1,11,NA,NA,TGCAGCGCAGGGACACCCACTGAAGCTTTCTTT,CSAGTPTEAFF
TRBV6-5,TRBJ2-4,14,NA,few,TGTGCCAGCAGTTCCCTCTCTGTCGGGAACATTCAGTACTTC,CASSSLSVGNIQYF
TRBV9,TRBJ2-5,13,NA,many,TGTGCCAGCAGCGTAAGTCAGCAAGAGACCCAGTACTTC,CASSVSQQETQYF
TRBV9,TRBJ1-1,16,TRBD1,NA,TGTGCCAGCAGCCCAAACAGACAGGGATGGAACACTGAAGCTTTCTTT,CASSPNRQGWNTEAFF
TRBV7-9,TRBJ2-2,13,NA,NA,TGTGCCAGCAGACAAAATAGCGGCGGGGAGCTGTTTTTT,CASRQNSGGELFF
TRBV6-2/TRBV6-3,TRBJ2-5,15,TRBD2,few,TGTGCCAGCAGTCGACTAGCTGCCTACCAAGAGACCCAGTACTTC,CASSRLAAYQETQYF
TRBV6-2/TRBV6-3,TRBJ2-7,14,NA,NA,TGTGCCAGCAGTTCTCCAGGGATGACCTACGAGCAGTACTTC,CASSSPGMTYEQYF
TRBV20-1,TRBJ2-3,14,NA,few,TGCAGTGCTAGCGAGAGCGGCCTCACAGATACGCAGTATTTT,CSASESGLTDTQYF
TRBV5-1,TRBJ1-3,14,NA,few,TGCGCCAGCAGCTTGGGGGCAGAGGGAAACACCATATATTTT,CASSLGAEGNTIYF
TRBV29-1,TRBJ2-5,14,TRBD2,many,TGCAGCGTTGATGGCGGGAGGTCTCTAGAGACCCAGTACTTC,CSVDGGRSLETQYF
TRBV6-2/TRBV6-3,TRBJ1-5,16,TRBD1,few,TGTGCCAGCAGTTACCGGGGCCGGGACAGAAATCAGCCCCAGCATTTT,CASSYRGRDRNQPQHF
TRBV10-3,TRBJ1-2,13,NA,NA,TGTGCCATCAGCTCCGGGAATAACTATGGCTACACCTTC,CAISSGNNYGYTF
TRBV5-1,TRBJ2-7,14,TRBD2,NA,TGCGCCAGCAGCACCGGACTAGGCTCCTACGAGCAGTACTTC,CASSTGLGSYEQYF
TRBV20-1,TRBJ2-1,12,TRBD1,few,TGCAGTGCGGGTACAGGGGGCGACGAGCAGTTCTTC,CSAGTGGDEQFF
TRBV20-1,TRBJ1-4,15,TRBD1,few,TGCAGTGCTACGGACAGGGCGGGGACTAATGAAAAACTGTTTTTT,CSATDRAGTNEKLFF
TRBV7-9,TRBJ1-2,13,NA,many,TGTGCCAGCAGCTTAGGACAGCCCTATGGCTACACCTTC,CASSLGQPYGYTF
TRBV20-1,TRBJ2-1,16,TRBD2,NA,TGCAGTGCTAGAGATCTAGGCGGGGGAACCTACAATGAGCAGTTCTTC,CSARDLGGGTYNEQFF
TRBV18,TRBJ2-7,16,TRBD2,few,TGTGCCAGCTCACCGATTGTTAGCGGGAGTTCCTACGAGCAGTACTTC,CASSPIVSGSSYEQYF
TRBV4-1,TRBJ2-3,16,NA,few,TGCGCCAGCAGCCAAGATACGGGACAACCCACAGATACGCAGTATTTT,CASSQDTGQPTDTQYF
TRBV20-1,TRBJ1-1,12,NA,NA,TGCAGTGCTAACCGAGGCAACACTGAAGCTTTCTTT,CSANRGNTEAFF
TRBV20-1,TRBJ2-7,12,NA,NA,TGCAGTGCTTTGGACGGGTCCTACGAGCAGTACTTC,CSALDGSYEQYF
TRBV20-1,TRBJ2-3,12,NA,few,TGCAGTGCGGGCTTAGTCGATGATACGCAGTATTTT,CSAGLVDDTQYF
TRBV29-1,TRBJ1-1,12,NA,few,TGCAGCGTTTCGGAGGTTACAGCTGAAGCTTTCTTT,CSVSEVTAEAFF
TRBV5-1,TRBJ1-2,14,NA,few,TGCGCCAGCAGCTTGGCAGGGGTAGGCTATGGCTACACCTTC,CASSLAGVGYGYTF
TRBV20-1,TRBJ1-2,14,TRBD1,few,TGCAGTGCTAGAGATGCCGGGACAGGGCAAGGCTACACCTTC,CSARDAGTGQGYTF
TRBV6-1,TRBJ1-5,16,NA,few,TGTGCCAGCAGTGTACGGGGGCCGTGGGCTAATCAGCCCCAGCATTTT,CASSVRGPWANQPQHF
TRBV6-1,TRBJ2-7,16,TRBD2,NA,TGTGCCAGCAGAAGGGGGGTAGCGGGAGATCAATACGAGCAGTACTTC,CASRRGVAGDQYEQYF
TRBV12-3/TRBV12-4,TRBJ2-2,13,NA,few,TGTGCCAGCAGGCCCCGGCTGCTCGGGGAGCTGTTTTTT,CASRPRLLGELFF
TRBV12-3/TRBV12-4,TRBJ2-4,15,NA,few,TGTGCCAGCAGCCCTGAGGGTTCGGCCAAAAACATTCAGTACTTC,CASSPEGSAKNIQYF
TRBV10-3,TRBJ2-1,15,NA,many,TGTGCCATCAGTGAGAAGGAGCCTATTTACAATGAGCAGTTCTTC,CAISEKEPIYNEQFF
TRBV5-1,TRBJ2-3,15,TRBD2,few,TGCGCCAGCAGCTTGGCGGGAGGATATTCAGATACGCAGTATTTT,CASSLAGGYSDTQYF
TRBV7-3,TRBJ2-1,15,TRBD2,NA,TGTGCCAGCAGCTTAGGCGGGGGGCTGCTCAATGAGCAGTTCTTC,CASSLGGGLLNEQFF
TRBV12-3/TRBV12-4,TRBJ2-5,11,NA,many,TGTGCCAGCTTAGAAGGGGAGACCCAGTACTTC,CASLEGETQYF
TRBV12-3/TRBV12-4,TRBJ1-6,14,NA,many,TGTGCCAGCAGTTTGCTGGGGGGGAATTCACCCCTCCACTTT,CASSLLGGNSPLHF
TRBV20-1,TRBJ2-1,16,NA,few,TGCAGTGCTAGAGATACGCGGGGACCCTTATACAATGAGCAGTTCTTC,CSARDTRGPLYNEQFF
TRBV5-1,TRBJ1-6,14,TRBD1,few,TGCGCCAGCAGACGCGGACAGGGTACTTCACCCCTCCACTTT,CASRRGQGTSPLHF
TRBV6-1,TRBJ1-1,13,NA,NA,TGTGCCAGCAGTGCTTACACTGGTACTGAAGCTTTCTTT,CASSAYTGTEAFF
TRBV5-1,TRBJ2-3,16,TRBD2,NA,TGCGCCAGCAGGCAGGGACTAGCGGGGGTCACAGATACGCAGTATTTT,CASRQGLAGVTDTQYF
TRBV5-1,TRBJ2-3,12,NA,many,TGCGCCAGCAGCTTTAATATGGATACGCAGTATTTT,CASSFNMDTQYF
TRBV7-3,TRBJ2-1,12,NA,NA,TGTGCCAGCAGCGTCAATTACAATGAGCAGTTCTTC,CASSVNYNEQFF
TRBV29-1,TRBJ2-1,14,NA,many,TGCAGCGTTGAGGGCGAAAGCTCCTACAATGAGCAGTTCTTC,CSVEGESSYNEQFF
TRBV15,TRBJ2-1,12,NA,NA,TGTGCCACCAGCAGTCGGGGGAATGAGCAGTTCTTC,CATSSRGNEQFF
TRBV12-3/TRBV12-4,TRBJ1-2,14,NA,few,TGTGCCAGCAGTTTACCCGGCGCCGACTATGGCTACACCTTC,CASSLPGADYGYTF
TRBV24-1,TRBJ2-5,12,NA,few,TGTGCCACCAAGGAAGGCCAAGAGACCCAGTACTTC,CATKEGQETQYF
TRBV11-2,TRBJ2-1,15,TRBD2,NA,TGTGCCAGCAGCTCTCCCGGGACTAGCGACAATGAGCAGTTCTTC,CASSSPGTSDNEQFF
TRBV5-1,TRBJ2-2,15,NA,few,TGCGCCAGCAGCTTATCCCGGGGAGGCACCGGGGAGCTGTTTTTT,CASSLSRGGTGELFF